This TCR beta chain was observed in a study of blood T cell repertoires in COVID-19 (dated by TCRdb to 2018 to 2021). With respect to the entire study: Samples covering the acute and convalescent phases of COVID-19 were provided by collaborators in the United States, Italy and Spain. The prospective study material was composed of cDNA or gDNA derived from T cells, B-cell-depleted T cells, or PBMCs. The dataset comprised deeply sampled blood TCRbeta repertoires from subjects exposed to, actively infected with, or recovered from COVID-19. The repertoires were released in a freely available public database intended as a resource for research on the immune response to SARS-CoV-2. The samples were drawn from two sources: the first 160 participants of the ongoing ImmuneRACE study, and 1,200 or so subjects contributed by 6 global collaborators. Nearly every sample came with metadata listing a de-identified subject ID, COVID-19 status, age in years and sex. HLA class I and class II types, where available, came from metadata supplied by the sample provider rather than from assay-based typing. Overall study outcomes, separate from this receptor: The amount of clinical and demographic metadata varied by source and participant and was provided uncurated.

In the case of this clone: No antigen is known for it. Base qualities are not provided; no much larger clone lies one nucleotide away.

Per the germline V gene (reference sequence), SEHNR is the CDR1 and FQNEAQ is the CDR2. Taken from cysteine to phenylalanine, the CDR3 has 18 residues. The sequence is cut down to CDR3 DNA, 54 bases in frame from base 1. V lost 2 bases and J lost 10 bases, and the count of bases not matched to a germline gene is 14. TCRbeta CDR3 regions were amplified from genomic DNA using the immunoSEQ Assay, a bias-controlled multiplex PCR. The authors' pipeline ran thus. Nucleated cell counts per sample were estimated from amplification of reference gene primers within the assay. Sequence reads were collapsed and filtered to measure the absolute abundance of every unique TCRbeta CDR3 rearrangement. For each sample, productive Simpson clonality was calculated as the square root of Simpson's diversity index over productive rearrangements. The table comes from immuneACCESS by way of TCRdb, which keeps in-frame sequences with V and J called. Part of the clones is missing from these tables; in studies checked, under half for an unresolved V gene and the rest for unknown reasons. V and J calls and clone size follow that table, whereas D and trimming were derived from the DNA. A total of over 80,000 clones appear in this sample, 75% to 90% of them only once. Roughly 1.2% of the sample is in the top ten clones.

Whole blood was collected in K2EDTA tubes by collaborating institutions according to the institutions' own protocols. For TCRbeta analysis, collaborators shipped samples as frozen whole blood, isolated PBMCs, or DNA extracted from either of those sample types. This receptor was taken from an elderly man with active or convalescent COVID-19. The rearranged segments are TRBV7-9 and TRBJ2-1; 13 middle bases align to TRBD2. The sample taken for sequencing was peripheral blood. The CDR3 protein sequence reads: CASSLQTLAGGPSGEQFF. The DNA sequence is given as TGTGCCAGCAGCTTACAAACACTAGCGGGAGGGCCCTCGGGCGAGCAGTTCTTC.